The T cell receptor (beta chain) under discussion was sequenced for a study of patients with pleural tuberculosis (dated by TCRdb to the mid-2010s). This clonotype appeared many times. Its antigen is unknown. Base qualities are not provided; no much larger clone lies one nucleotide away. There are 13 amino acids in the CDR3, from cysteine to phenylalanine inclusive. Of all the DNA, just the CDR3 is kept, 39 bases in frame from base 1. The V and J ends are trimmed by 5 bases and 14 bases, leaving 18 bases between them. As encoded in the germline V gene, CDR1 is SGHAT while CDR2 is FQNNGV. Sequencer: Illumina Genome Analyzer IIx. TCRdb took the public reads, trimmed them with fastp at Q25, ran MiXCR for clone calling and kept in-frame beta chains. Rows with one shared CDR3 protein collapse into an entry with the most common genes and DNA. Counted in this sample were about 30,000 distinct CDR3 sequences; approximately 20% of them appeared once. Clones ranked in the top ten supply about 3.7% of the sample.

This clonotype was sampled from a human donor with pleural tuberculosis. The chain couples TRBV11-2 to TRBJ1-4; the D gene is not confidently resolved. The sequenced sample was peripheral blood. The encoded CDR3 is CASSPGRGDKLFF. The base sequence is TGTGCCAGCAGCCCCGGGAGAGGTGATAAGCTGTTTTTT.